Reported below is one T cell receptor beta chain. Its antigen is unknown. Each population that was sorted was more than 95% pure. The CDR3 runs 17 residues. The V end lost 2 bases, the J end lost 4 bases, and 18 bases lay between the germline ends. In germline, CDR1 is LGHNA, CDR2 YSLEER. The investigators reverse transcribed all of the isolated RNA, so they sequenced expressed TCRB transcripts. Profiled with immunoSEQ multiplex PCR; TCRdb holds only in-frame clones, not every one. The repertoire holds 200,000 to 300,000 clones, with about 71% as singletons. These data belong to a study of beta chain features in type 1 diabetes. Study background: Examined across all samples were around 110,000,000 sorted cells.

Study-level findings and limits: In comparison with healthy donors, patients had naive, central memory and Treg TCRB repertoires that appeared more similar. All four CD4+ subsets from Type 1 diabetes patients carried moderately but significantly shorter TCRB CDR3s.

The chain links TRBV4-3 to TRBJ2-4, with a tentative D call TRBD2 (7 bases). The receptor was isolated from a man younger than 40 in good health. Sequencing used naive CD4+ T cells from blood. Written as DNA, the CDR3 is TGCGCCAGCAGCCAATCCCCTGGGGGGGGCGGTAAAAACATTCAGTACTTC. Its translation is CASSQSPGGGGKNIQYF.